The 30 T cell receptor beta chains in this list originate from one sample, sequenced in a study of control samples from healthy donors and cancer patients. Only in-frame clones appear in the TCRdb table, and some are missing; sequencing was by immunoSEQ multiplex PCR. The table shows under 450,000 clones, with about nine tenths occurring only once. The sequencing input was PBMCs. The origin of the receptors is a man aged 40-50 years with head and neck cancer.

The chain uses TRBV15 and TRBJ2-7; no reliable D call. The length of the CDR3 is 10 residues. Trimming shortened V by 5 bases and J by 6 bases, and 5 bases separated the two germline ends. Germline V CDR1 and CDR2: LNHNV, YYDKDF (reference sequence). CDR3 nucleotide sequence: TGTGCCACCAGCCCCCCCGAGCAGTACTTC. The encoded protein is CATSPPEQYF.

V is TRBV25-1 and J is TRBJ2-7; 8 nucleotides match TRBD2. This CDR3 has 15 amino acids. Looked up from germline, CDR1 is MGHDK and CDR2 is SYGVNS. The V segment lost 1 base and the J segment 3 bases; nucleotides outside the gene matches: 5. CDR3 nucleotide sequence: TGTGCCAGCAGTGAATCAAGCGGGGGAGGCTACGAGCAGTACTTC. It translates to CASSESSGGGYEQYF.

This clone was seen only once. The V gene is TRBV19, the J gene TRBJ1-5, with 11 positions matching TRBD1. The junction had 1 base not matched to a gene; V was cut back by 5 bases and J by 1 base. The CDR3 contains 15 residues. CDR1 is LNHDA, CDR2 SQIVND, per germline (reference sequence). Here the CDR3 DNA reads TGTGCCAGTAGTCGGACAGGGGGCAGCAATCAGCCCCAGCATTTT. Residues: CASSRTGGSNQPQHF.

The chain uses TRBV3-1 (or the pseudogene TRBV3-2) and TRBJ1-6; D gene unclear. Germline assignment: CDR1 LGHDT and CDR2 YNNKEL (reference sequence). V was clipped by 0 bases and J by 9 bases, with 12 bases between them. CDR3 length: 15 amino acids. This chain's CDR3 is CASSQDLVGVSPLHF. The CDR3 bases are TGTGCCAGCAGCCAAGATCTCGTAGGAGTTTCACCCCTCCACTTT.

The chain's CDR3 is CASGGRGGTEAFF. Written as DNA, the CDR3 is TGCGCCAGCGGCGGCCGTGGTGGCACTGAAGCTTTCTTT. The rearrangement links TRBV4-1 to TRBJ1-1; D is undetermined. With 8 bases removed from V and 4 bases from J, the gap between germline ends came to 14 bases. This CDR3 region has 13 residues. CDR1 and CDR2 (germline): MGHRA, YSYEKL.

The rearrangement uses TRBV2 and TRBJ1-5; the D gene is possibly TRBD1 (6 bases). CDR1 is SNHLY and CDR2 is FYNNEI in the germline V gene. The CDR3 loop spans 15 amino acids. Trimming cost V 6 bases and J 2 bases, with 14 bases left between them. CDR3: CASRPRGGGNQPQHF. Here the CDR3 DNA reads TGTGCCAGCAGGCCCAGGGGAGGCGGCAATCAGCCCCAGCATTTT.

The gene calls are TRBV10-3 and TRBJ2-1; 8 bases map to TRBD2. Germline trimming cut 0 bases from V and 6 bases from J; bases unmatched to any gene: 7. This CDR3 is 16 amino acids long. CDR1 and CDR2 from the germline V gene are ENHRY and SYGVKD. CDR3 sequence reads: CAISESGREGLNEQFF. CDR3 in DNA: TGTGCCATCAGTGAGTCGGGACGGGAGGGCCTCAATGAGCAGTTCTTC.

This chain links TRBV2 with TRBJ2-5; a possible D gene is TRBD2 (5 bases). Germline V CDR1 and CDR2: SNHLY, FYNNEI. V lost 0 bases, J lost 1 base, and 9 bases lay in between. This CDR3 comprises 15 residues. The CDR3 protein is CASSEAASLQETQYF. The DNA for the CDR3 is TGTGCCAGCAGTGAAGCGGCTAGCCTCCAAGAGACCCAGTACTTC.

The V gene is TRBV27, the J gene TRBJ2-1; D perhaps matches TRBD2 (5 bases). CDR1 is MNHEY, CDR2 SMNVEV, per germline (reference sequence). The CDR3 runs to 15 residues. The V end was cut by 5 bases, the J end by 2 bases, with 13 bases between. The CDR3 sequence is CASSPSTGTYNEQFF. The CDR3 DNA reads TGTGCCAGCAGTCCCTCGACGGGAACCTACAATGAGCAGTTCTTC.

The rearrangement uses TRBV2 and TRBJ1-4; 7 nucleotides match TRBD1. Germline V gene sequence: CDR1 SNHLY, CDR2 FYNNEI. The CDR3 sequence is 14 residues long. With V trimmed by 3 bases and J by 5 bases, 3 bases remained unmatched. In DNA, the CDR3 is TGTGCCAGCAGTGAGGGGACAGCAAATGAAAAACTGTTTTTT. Encoded protein: CASSEGTANEKLFF.

This clone appeared once. The chain couples TRBV19 to TRBJ1-2; no definite D call. CDR3 length equals 14 residues. The germline V and J ends were trimmed by 3 bases and 6 bases, with 14 bases remaining between them. Germline V gives CDR1 LNHDA, CDR2 SQIVND (reference sequence). The CDR3 here is CASSINQRVDGYTF. CDR3 coding DNA: TGTGCCAGTAGTATCAACCAGAGGGTCGATGGCTACACCTTC. The whole variable domain, filled in from reference TRBV19 and TRBJ1-2, reads DGGITQSPKYLFRKEGQNVTLSCEQNLNHDAMYWYRQDPGQGLRLIYYSQIVNDFQKGDIAEGYSVSREKKESFPLTVTSAQKNPTAFYLCASSINQRVDGYTFGSGTRLTVV.

The chain recombines TRBV19 with TRBJ1-5; the match to TRBD1 covers 8 bases. With 7 bases clipped from V and 1 base from J, the junction kept 15 bases outside the gene matches. CDR1 and CDR2 (germline): LNHDA, SQIVND (reference sequence). The CDR3 runs 18 residues. In nucleotides, the CDR3 is TGTGCCAGTATACCCGCAGACAGGGGTTGGGGCAGCAATCAGCCCCAGCATTTT. It encodes CASIPADRGWGSNQPQHF.

The CDR3 DNA is TGCGCCAGCAGCCAAGCCGGGGGCCAGTACGAGCAGTACTTC. This codes for CASSQAGGQYEQYF. This chain connects TRBV4-3 to TRBJ2-7; D is perhaps TRBD1 or TRBD2 (6 bases each). The ends were cut back, 1 base at V and 4 bases at J, with 11 bases in the middle. Per the germline V gene, CDR1 is LGHNA and CDR2 is YSLEER. The CDR3 spans 14 residues.

This sequence joins TRBV30 and TRBJ1-4, with D possibly matching TRBD1 (6 bases). The CDR3 has 14 amino acids. CDR1 and CDR2 from the germline V gene are GTSNPN and SVGIG (reference sequence). V gave up 2 bases and J gave up 4 bases, with 11 bases separating them. DNA for the CDR3: TGTGCCTGGAGTACCGGACAGTTTAATGAAAAACTGTTTTTT. Residues: CAWSTGQFNEKLFF.

V and J are TRBV29-1 and TRBJ1-3; 7 nucleotides agree with TRBD1. CDR3 length equals 16 residues. Trimming cost V 7 bases and J 0 bases; bases outside gene matches: 12. The V gene's germline CDR1 is SQVTM and CDR2 ANQGSEA. The CDR3, as DNA: TGCAGCGCAATGACAGGGTCCTCCATCTCTGGAAACACCATATATTTT. Protein: CSAMTGSSISGNTIYF.

With regard to this clone: Within the sample, other DNA sequences also encode this same CDR3. The V and J genes are TRBV7-2 and TRBJ2-7; perhaps TRBD2 as D (6 bases). CDR3 length: 14 residues. Trimming cost V 1 base and J 2 bases, with 9 bases left between them. Germline-derived CDR1 and CDR2 are SGHTA and FQGNSA. The CDR3 here is CASSLGRGAYEQYF. In DNA, the CDR3 is TGTGCCAGCAGCTTAGGGCGGGGAGCCTACGAGCAGTACTTC.

V gene TRBV10-3 combines with J gene TRBJ2-2; the D gene is possibly TRBD2 (6 bases). Germline values: CDR1 ENHRY, CDR2 SYGVKD. The V gene lost 6 bases and the J gene lost 4 bases, with 21 bases spanning the gap. This CDR3 contains 17 residues. The CDR3 loop is CAIRALDGSYSTGELFF. CDR3 DNA: TGTGCCATCAGGGCTCTCGACGGGAGCTACTCCACCGGGGAGCTGTTTTTT.

This chain joins TRBV29-1 and TRBJ2-7; 8 bases map to TRBD1. The V and J ends lost 0 bases and 0 bases, in that order; junction bases with no gene match: 1. The CDR3 has 14 amino acids. The germline V gene has CDR1 SQVTM and CDR2 ANQGSEA. The CDR3, as DNA: TGCAGCGTTGAAGATGGACAGGGCTCCTACGAGCAGTACTTC. Translating it yields CSVEDGQGSYEQYF.

This chain joins TRBV7-9 and TRBJ1-1; D not resolved. Germline assignment: CDR1 SEHNR and CDR2 FQNEAQ (reference sequence). V was trimmed by 1 base and J by 2 bases, leaving 5 bases between them. The CDR3 is made up of 13 amino acids. The CDR3 reads CASSLVPNTEAFF. DNA of the CDR3: TGTGCCAGCAGCTTAGTACCCAACACTGAAGCTTTCTTT.

The gene calls are TRBV7-9 and TRBJ2-7; unclear D gene. CDR1 SEHNR and CDR2 FQNEAQ come from the germline V gene (reference sequence). The ends were cut back, 5 bases at V and 4 bases at J, with 6 bases in the middle. The CDR3 is 11 amino acids. The CDR3 loop reads CASSPIYEQYF. CDR3 DNA sequence: TGTGCCAGCAGCCCGATATACGAGCAGTACTTC.

This chain links TRBV3-1 (or the pseudogene TRBV3-2) with TRBJ2-1; 10 bases are shared with TRBD2. V shed 1 base, J shed 2 bases, and the junction held 8 bases outside the gene matches. Germline V CDR1 and CDR2: LGHDT, YNNKEL (reference sequence). CDR3 length equals 18 residues. In nucleotides, the CDR3 is TGTGCCAGCAGCCAAGTTGCTAGCGGGGGTCTGACCTACAATGAGCAGTTCTTC. This codes for CASSQVASGGLTYNEQFF.

The rearrangement joins TRBV2 to TRBJ1-1, with D perhaps matching TRBD1 (5 bases). The germline CDR1 and CDR2 sequences are SNHLY and FYNNEI. The CDR3 runs 13 residues. V dropped 6 bases and J dropped 6 bases, with 14 bases sitting between them. The CDR3 reads CASRPGGAPEAFF. The CDR3 region has the DNA TGTGCCAGCAGACCCGGGGGTGCTCCTGAAGCTTTCTTT.

V and J are TRBV10-3 and TRBJ1-3, with 8 bases lining up with TRBD1. This CDR3 is built from 17 residues. V trimming: 10 bases; J trimming: 4 bases; junction bases outside the gene matches: 18. Germline lookup yields CDR1 ENHRY and CDR2 SYGVKD. In DNA form, the CDR3 reads TGTGCCACCACTTTGGGACAGGTTATGATCGGAGGAAACACCATATATTTT. This encodes CATTLGQVMIGGNTIYF.

The chain joins TRBV30 to TRBJ1-1, with D uncertain. Trimming removed 4 bases from V and 5 bases from J, with 14 bases in between. This CDR3 has 13 residues. Germline assignment: CDR1 GTSNPN and CDR2 SVGIG (reference sequence). Here the CDR3 DNA reads TGTGCCTGGATCTCCGTCGCTGGTACTGAAGCTTTCTTT. Translated: CAWISVAGTEAFF.

This rearrangement joins TRBV11-2 to TRBJ2-7; 9 bases are a match to TRBD1. The CDR3 length is 14 residues. Trimming cost V 5 bases and J 6 bases; bases outside gene matches: 8. In germline, CDR1 is SGHAT, CDR2 FQNNGV. The CDR3 coding sequence is TGTGCCAGCAGCGTGGGACAGGGCCCCTTCGAGCAGTACTTC. It encodes CASSVGQGPFEQYF.

The chain employs TRBV4-1 and TRBJ1-2; TRBD1 might be the D (6 bases). Trimming removed 2 bases from V and 8 bases from J, with 9 bases in between. Germline-derived CDR1 and CDR2 are MGHRA and YSYEKL. The CDR3 length is 12 residues. This CDR3 reads CASSQSGDGYTF. CDR3 DNA sequence: TGCGCCAGCAGCCAATCAGGGGACGGCTACACCTTC.

This chain links TRBV3-1 (or the pseudogene TRBV3-2) with TRBJ1-1, with TRBD1 matching over 7 bases. The CDR3 has 15 residues. V was clipped by 4 bases and J by 1 base; unmatched bases: 6. Per germline, CDR1 LGHDT and CDR2 YNNKEL (reference sequence). The CDR3 loop reads CASSPTGQRNTEAFF. The CDR3 DNA is TGTGCCAGCAGCCCCACGGGACAGCGGAACACTGAAGCTTTCTTT.

This chain joins TRBV9 and TRBJ1-2; D remains ambiguous. Germline V gene sequence: CDR1 SGDLS, CDR2 YYNGEE. The CDR3 has 13 residues. The V end was cut by 0 bases, the J end by 4 bases, with 7 bases between. The CDR3 DNA reads as TGTGCCAGCAGCGTAGCTACCGGCTATGGCTACACCTTC. Translated: CASSVATGYGYTF.

The chain uses TRBV19 and TRBJ1-6, with 7 bases that match TRBD1. Per the germline V gene, CDR1 is LNHDA and CDR2 is SQIVND (reference sequence). Trimming removed 8 bases from V and 6 bases from J; junction bases left unmatched: 13. The CDR3 contains 16 residues. CDR3 sequence: CASRVGGALSNSPLHF. The CDR3 DNA reads TGTGCCAGTCGCGTAGGGGGCGCGTTGAGTAATTCACCCCTCCACTTT.

The V gene is TRBV29-1, the J gene TRBJ2-1; no clear D gene. Germline V gene sequence: CDR1 SQVTM, CDR2 ANQGSEA. Trimming stripped 3 bases from V and 4 bases from J, with 7 bases between. This CDR3 comprises 12 residues. The CDR3 DNA reads as TGCAGCGTTGAGTCGCAGTACAATGAGCAGTTCTTC. Translated: CSVESQYNEQFF.